This T cell receptor beta chain derives from a study of CD8 T cells in Susac syndrome. Random hexamers served to reverse transcribe about 0.5 to 1 ug RNA. The amplification used immunoSEQ multiplex PCR on TCR beta CDR3; it spanned 54 Vbeta and 13 Jbeta. TCRdb redid the calling of the immunoSEQ multiplex PCR reads with MiXCR, one entry per CDR3 protein. The sample yields 150,000 to 200,000 distinct CDR3 sequences, over 85% seen once. Peripheral blood CD8+ and CD4+ T cells were profiled by TCR beta sequencing. Healthy donors served as age- and sex-matched controls. This sequence was found in a human donor in good health. Material: CD4+ T cells from PBMCs.

CDR3 nucleotide sequence: TGTGCCAGCAGTGAGACGGGTACCTCGCCCCAGCATTTT. This sequence encodes CASSETGTSPQHF. The J gene is TRBJ1-5, the V gene TRBV25-1; no firm D call. Trimming removed 3 bases at V and 9 bases at J, with 12 bases between. CDR3 length: 13 amino acids. The germline gives CDR1 MGHDK, CDR2 SYGVNS.